These 30 T cell receptor beta chains were sequenced from one sample in a study of shared clonotypes between healthy human individuals. Using immunoSEQ multiplex PCR, the repertoire was profiled, and TCRdb retains in-frame clones only, with some absent. The sample includes over a million clones, 70% to 80% seen only once; the top ten take 0.5% to 0.6%. Sequencing used memory CD4+ T cells from PBMCs. Subset noted: CD45RA-negative fraction. Source of these receptors: a man aged 18 to 30 in good health. Some clones in this sample may be carry-over from other donors' samples.

The chain has TRBV10-1 and TRBJ1-1, with a tentative D call TRBD1 (5 bases). Germline CDR1 and CDR2: WNHNN and SYGVQD (reference sequence). Trimming left V 7 bases short and J 6 bases short, with 15 bases between. The CDR3 sequence is 13 residues long. For the CDR3, the DNA is TGCGCCAGCACCCAGTACAGGTCTGCTGAAGCTTTCTTT. As protein: CASTQYRSAEAFF.

In DNA, the CDR3 is TGTGCCAGCACCTACGACAGGGTTTCCACTGAAGCTTTCTTT. Translation: CASTYDRVSTEAFF. This chain connects TRBV28 to TRBJ1-1; 7 bases map to TRBD1. V lost 7 bases to trimming and J lost 4 bases; unmatched junction nucleotides: 9. The CDR3 consists of 14 residues. Germline lookup yields CDR1 MDHEN and CDR2 SYDVKM. Based on the CDR3 plus reference TRBV28 and TRBJ1-1, the full variable domain is DVKVTQSSRYLVKRTGEKVFLECVQDMDHENMFWYRQDPGLGLRLIYFSYDVKMKEKGDIPEGYSVSREKKERFSLILESASTNQTSMYLCASTYDRVSTEAFFGQGTRLTVV.

This clone has only one observation. This rearrangement joins TRBV30 to TRBJ1-1; D call uncertain. The CDR3 sequence is 15 residues long. Trimming pared 4 bases from V and 4 bases from J, leaving 19 bases between. The germline gives CDR1 GTSNPN, CDR2 SVGIG (reference sequence). The CDR3 here is CAWTPGPGPFTEAFF. In nucleotides, the CDR3 is TGTGCCTGGACTCCGGGCCCCGGCCCCTTCACTGAAGCTTTCTTT.

The table lists this clone with a few counts. Here the CDR3 DNA reads TGTGCCAGCAGCTTAGGGGGGACTAGCGCTACTTCCCAGGGGCAGTTCTTC. Its translation: CASSLGGTSATSQGQFF. The V call is TRBV5-4, the J call TRBJ2-1, with 10 bases matching TRBD2. CDR3 length: 17 residues. Per germline, CDR1 SGHNT and CDR2 YYREEE (reference sequence). V dropped 2 bases and J dropped 12; count of bases not matched to a gene: 17.

The chain recombines TRBV6-1 with TRBJ2-5; 7 bases are shared with TRBD1. CDR3 length equals 15 residues. With V trimmed by 2 bases and J by 5 bases, 8 bases remained unmatched. Germline CDR1 is MNHNS and CDR2 is SASEGT. CDR3 protein: CASSEQYRGRETQYF. CDR3 bases: TGTGCCAGCAGTGAACAGTACAGGGGAAGGGAGACCCAGTACTTC.

V gene TRBV28 combines with J gene TRBJ1-1; D is ambiguous. Germline CDR1 and CDR2: MDHEN and SYDVKM. V was clipped by 5 bases and J by 1 base, with 14 bases between them. This CDR3 has 15 amino acids. The CDR3 region is CASSLPGGQNTEAFF. The CDR3 nucleotides read TGTGCCAGCAGTCTCCCGGGAGGTCAGAACACTGAAGCTTTCTTT.

The gene calls are TRBV7-9 and TRBJ1-2; D is ambiguous. Germline assignment: CDR1 SEHNR and CDR2 FQNEAQ (reference sequence). V was shortened by 1 base and J by 3 bases, with 9 bases between the two germline ends. The CDR3 loop spans 14 amino acids. This CDR3 reads CASSLVGGDYGYTF. CDR3 DNA sequence: TGTGCCAGCAGCTTAGTCGGCGGTGACTATGGCTACACCTTC. Combining the CDR3 with reference TRBV7-9 and TRBJ1-2 gives the whole variable domain DTGVSQNPRHKITKRGQNVTFRCDPISEHNRLYWYRQTLGQGPEFLTYFQNEAQLEKSRLLSDRFSAERPKGSFSTLEIQRTEQGDSAMYLCASSLVGGDYGYTFGSGTRLTVV.

About this clone itself: A far larger clone is only one base removed, so a read error is likely. In the same sample, other DNA sequences code for this CDR3. This chain uses TRBV11-2 with TRBJ1-2; a possible D gene is TRBD1 (6 bases). Germline V gives CDR1 SGHAT, CDR2 FQNNGV. The ends were cut back, 3 bases at V and 2 bases at J, with 10 bases in the middle. The CDR3 sequence is 14 residues long. The CDR3 region has the DNA TGTGCCAGCAGCTTGGGCAGGGGCAACTATGGCTACACCTTC. Protein product: CASSLGRGNYGYTF.

The V gene is TRBV5-4, the J gene TRBJ2-3, with no clear D. V gave up 3 bases and J gave up 0 bases, with 5 bases separating them. The CDR3 contains 13 residues. Germline loops: CDR1 SGHNT, CDR2 YYREEE (reference sequence). The CDR3 DNA is TGTGCCAGCAGCTCCCAAAGCACAGATACGCAGTATTTT. It codes for CASSSQSTDTQYF.

This sequence joins TRBV6-5 and TRBJ2-7; 11 nucleotides match TRBD1. CDR1 is MNHEY and CDR2 is SVGAGI in the germline V gene. The CDR3 spans 15 residues. Trimming at V came to 6 bases and at J to 3 bases, leaving 7 bases not matched to a gene. The CDR3 sequence is CASSRTGGNLYEQYF. DNA of the CDR3: TGTGCCAGCAGCCGGACAGGGGGCAACCTCTACGAGCAGTACTTC.

The chain combines TRBV18 with TRBJ1-2; the D is unclear. Germline V lookup: CDR1 KGHSH, CDR2 LQKENI. The CDR3 loop spans 13 amino acids. The V and J ends lost 3 bases and 8 bases respectively, with 13 bases between them. As DNA, the CDR3 is TGTGCCAGCTCACCCCAAGGGAGTTCGGGCTACACCTTC. Translating it yields CASSPQGSSGYTF.

As for this clone: One junction end disagrees with the germline gene, perhaps due to a read error. CDR3 DNA sequence: TGTGCCAGCAGCTTGGGAACACTTGACCCAGCTTTC. Residues: CASSLGTLDPAF. The chain recombines TRBV5-6 with TRBJ1-2, with D unresolved. The CDR3 runs to 12 residues. CDR1 SGHDT and CDR2 YYEEEE come from the germline V gene.

J is TRBJ1-3 and V is TRBV11-3; D perhaps matches TRBD1 (5 bases). The CDR3 has 13 residues. V lost 8 bases and J lost 8, with 16 bases in between. The germline V gene has CDR1 SGHNT and CDR2 YENEEA. CDR3 nucleotide sequence: TGTGCCAGCTCAGGGCGTTGGTCGGACACCATATATTTT. It is translated as CASSGRWSDTIYF.

V is TRBV6-5 and J is TRBJ2-4; a possible D gene is TRBD2 (5 bases). V shed 4 bases and J shed 4 bases, with 14 bases lying between them. Germline values: CDR1 MNHEY, CDR2 SVGAGI. CDR3 length: 15 amino acids. The CDR3 sequence is CASSSSPGSKNIQYF. CDR3 nucleotide sequence: TGTGCCAGCAGTTCGTCCCCGGGGTCTAAAAACATTCAGTACTTC.

The chain combines TRBV11-3 with TRBJ2-7; unclear D gene. This CDR3 spans 16 amino acids. The germline V gene has CDR1 SGHNT and CDR2 YENEEA. Deletions cut 0 bases from V and 5 bases from J, with 17 bases between. The DNA of the CDR3 is TGTGCCAGCAGCTTAGATTGGGAAGGGTTGCTAAACGAGCAGTACTTC. Translating gives CASSLDWEGLLNEQYF.

The chain carries TRBV27 and TRBJ1-1; weak D call: TRBD1 (6 bases). The CDR3 extends over 13 amino acids. The V end lost 4 bases, the J end lost 10 bases, and 16 bases lay between the germline ends. Per the germline V gene, CDR1 is MNHEY and CDR2 is SMNVEV (reference sequence). The CDR3 region has the DNA TGTGCCAGCAGTTCCTACGACAGGATGAGAGCTTTCTTT. Encoded protein: CASSSYDRMRAFF.

The CDR3 coding sequence is TGTGCCAGTAGTATGGAGGGAATCGGGGAGCTGTTTTTT. Translation gives CASSMEGIGELFF. The chain uses TRBV19 and TRBJ2-2; perhaps TRBD2 as D (6 bases). With 3 bases removed from V and 7 bases from J, the gap between germline ends came to 9 bases. There are 13 residues in the CDR3. The germline V gene encodes CDR1 LNHDA and CDR2 SQIVND (reference sequence).

This clone was counted once. The genes are TRBV6-5 and TRBJ1-1; 7 bases fit TRBD1. After removal of 4 bases from V and 0 bases from J, the junction contained 2 bases not matched to a gene. Germline V gives CDR1 MNHEY, CDR2 SVGAGI. The CDR3 has 14 residues. The CDR3 nucleotides are TGTGCCAGCAGTTCGGACAGGCTGAACACTGAAGCTTTCTTT. Its translation is CASSSDRLNTEAFF.

This chain uses TRBV11-3 with TRBJ2-5; no definite D call. The germline V and J ends were trimmed by 2 bases and 5 bases, with 9 bases remaining between them. Germline CDR1 SGHNT, CDR2 YENEEA. The CDR3 is made up of 13 amino acids. CDR3 amino acids: CASSLSPRETQYF. CDR3 nucleotides: TGTGCCAGCAGCTTATCCCCTCGGGAGACCCAGTACTTC.

This clone was counted ten times or more. This sequence joins TRBV5-1 and TRBJ2-3; maybe TRBD1 (6 bases). Germline CDR1 is SGHRS and CDR2 is YFSETQ. The CDR3 consists of 14 residues. V was cut by 2 bases and J by 4 bases, with 11 bases left in between. The CDR3 coding sequence is TGCGCCAGCAGCTTTAACTACAGGGCAGATACGCAGTATTTT. Amino acid sequence: CASSFNYRADTQYF. The entire variable domain, with the rest obtained from reference TRBV5-1 and TRBJ2-3, is as follows: KAGVTQTPRYLIKTRGQQVTLSCSPISGHRSVSWYQQTPGQGLQFLFEYFSETQRNKGNFPGRFSGRQFSNSRSEMNVSTLELGDSALYLCASSFNYRADTQYFGPGTRLTVL.

The chain is built from TRBV5-4 and TRBJ1-2; maybe TRBD1 (5 bases). CDR1 and CDR2 from the germline V gene are SGHNT and YYREEE (reference sequence). V dropped 9 bases and J dropped 4 bases, with 19 bases sitting between them. The CDR3 sequence is 14 residues long. Here the CDR3 DNA reads TGTGCCATACATGTCGGTGGGGGGAGCTATGGCTACACCTTC. It specifies CAIHVGGGSYGYTF.

The genes are TRBV5-4 and TRBJ2-1; D not certain. V lost 0 bases and J lost 5, with 18 bases in between. The CDR3 is 17 amino acids. Germline assignment: CDR1 SGHNT and CDR2 YYREEE (reference sequence). Here the CDR3 reads CASSLGRFSIVNNEQFF. The CDR3, as DNA: TGTGCCAGCAGCTTGGGAAGATTTAGCATTGTCAACAATGAGCAGTTCTTC.

J is TRBJ1-2 and V is TRBV5-6; 9 bases fit TRBD1. This CDR3 contains 13 residues. Germline trimming cut 1 base from V and 6 bases from J; bases unmatched to any gene: 1. The germline V gene has CDR1 SGHDT and CDR2 YYEEEE. This CDR3 is CASSLWDRDGYTF. The CDR3 region has the DNA TGTGCCAGCAGCTTGTGGGACAGGGATGGCTACACCTTC.

CDR3: CASSSQWGKNTEAFF. The DNA of the CDR3 is TGTGCCAGCAGTTCCCAGTGGGGGAAGAACACTGAAGCTTTCTTT. This chain uses TRBV28 with TRBJ1-1; D may be TRBD1 (5 bases). Trimming removed 4 bases from V and 1 base from J, with 13 bases in between. The germline V gene encodes CDR1 MDHEN and CDR2 SYDVKM. The CDR3 totals 15 residues.

V and J are TRBV11-2 and TRBJ2-1, with TRBD2 identical over 9 bases. Trimming removed 5 bases from V and 5 bases from J; junction bases left unmatched: 7. The CDR3 has 15 residues. Per germline, CDR1 SGHAT and CDR2 FQNNGV. CDR3 bases: TGTGCCAGCAGCCAAATAGCGGGAGCCAACAATGAGCAGTTCTTC. The encoded protein is CASSQIAGANNEQFF.

This clone was detected once. V usage is TRBV7-2 and J usage is TRBJ2-7, with 8 bases fitting TRBD2. Trimming took 4 bases from V and 8 from J; bases not matched to a gene: 7. The CDR3 sequence is 13 residues long. Germline values: CDR1 SGHTA, CDR2 FQGNSA. In DNA form, the CDR3 reads TGTGCCAGCAGCTCAACCGGGAGGGGCAAGCAGTACTTC. Protein sequence: CASSSTGRGKQYF.

The V and J genes are TRBV30 and TRBJ2-7; D may match TRBD1 or TRBD2 (6 bases each). Trimming cost V 5 bases and J 3 bases, with 20 bases left between them. CDR1 GTSNPN and CDR2 SVGIG come from the germline V gene (reference sequence). This CDR3 contains 15 residues. The DNA of the CDR3 is TGTGCCTGGGAACCTAGGGGGGCGCGACTCTACGAGCAGTACTTC. Protein: CAWEPRGARLYEQYF.

V and J are TRBV2 and TRBJ1-5, with 8 nucleotides matching TRBD1. V shed 5 bases and J 0 bases; nucleotides not matched to a gene: 9. The CDR3 is made up of 17 amino acids. Germline loops: CDR1 SNHLY, CDR2 FYNNEI. The CDR3 here is CASSKDRAAYSNQPQHF. The CDR3 nucleotides read TGTGCCAGCAGTAAGGACAGGGCGGCTTATAGCAATCAGCCCCAGCATTTT.

The chain combines TRBV18 with TRBJ2-1, with TRBD2 matching over 11 bases. The J segment lost 5 bases and the V segment lost 5 bases, leaving 2 bases of the junction unmatched. CDR3 length: 14 residues. The V gene's germline CDR1 is KGHSH and CDR2 LQKENI. CDR3 sequence: CASSMTSGDNEQFF. The CDR3 DNA reads TGTGCCAGCTCAATGACTAGCGGGGACAATGAGCAGTTCTTC.

This chain joins TRBV5-1 and TRBJ2-3; weak D call: TRBD2 (7 bases). The length of the CDR3 is 17 residues. The germline CDR1 and CDR2 sequences are SGHRS and YFSETQ. Trimming took 4 bases from V and 6 from J, leaving 24 bases between them. DNA of the CDR3: TGCGCCAGCAGCAACCGCCCGGGGGGCGGGAGCGGTGATACGCAGTATTTT. This codes for CASSNRPGGGSGDTQYF.